This T cell receptor beta chain was obtained from a study of blood T cells in healthy people across ages. A second about 7 to 12 cycle PCR used barcoded and J-beta primers. TCRdb recomputed calls from the 5' RACE reads with MiXCR, one row per CDR3 protein. This sample has more than 700,000 distinct CDR3 sequences, with 53% found just once. At least 6 million PBMCs were isolated per sample. The germline gives CDR1 SGHDT, CDR2 YYEEEE. The germline V and J ends were trimmed by 4 bases and 0 bases, with 13 bases remaining between them. The CDR3 is 16 amino acids. Sequencing was performed on blood. This receptor was obtained from an elderly man in good health. The chain recombines TRBV5-6 with TRBJ2-2; D is ambiguous. Here the CDR3 DNA reads TGTGCCAGCAGCCACCGGTGGGTCTCGAACACCGGGGAGCTGTTTTTT. Its translation is CASSHRWVSNTGELFF.